Each of the 12 T cell receptor beta chains below was sequenced from the same sample in a study of blood T cell repertoires in COVID-19. The method was immunoSEQ multiplex PCR; TCRdb's version includes in-frame clones alone and lacks a portion of them. The sample yields fewer than 150,000 clones, around 85% seen once. The sample comprised peripheral blood. Source of these receptors: a human donor in a cohort sampled during active COVID-19.

CDR3 loop: CASSYSGTGVNVYNQPQHF. DNA for the CDR3: TGTGCCAGCAGTTACTCAGGGACAGGGGTCAATGTTTACAATCAGCCCCAGCATTTT. The chain recombines TRBV6-2 or TRBV6-3 with TRBJ1-5, with 10 nucleotides matching TRBD1. The CDR3 loop spans 19 amino acids. With 0 bases clipped from V and 3 bases from J, the junction kept 11 bases outside the gene matches. Germline CDR1 MNHEY, CDR2 SVGEGT.

The chain employs TRBV5-6 and TRBJ2-3, with TRBD2 matching 14 bases. This CDR3 is 17 amino acids long. CDR1 and CDR2 from the germline V gene are SGHDT and YYEEEE. V lost 4 bases and J lost 3; bases outside the gene matches: 7. The CDR3 loop reads CASSIPGLAGVTDTQYF. For the CDR3, the DNA is TGTGCCAGCAGCATACCGGGACTAGCGGGGGTGACAGATACGCAGTATTTT.

The chain recombines TRBV7-2 with TRBJ1-5; a weak D match, TRBD1 (5 bases). The ends were cut back, 2 bases at V and 5 bases at J, with 10 bases in the middle. The CDR3 has 14 amino acids. The germline gives CDR1 SGHTA, CDR2 FQGNSA. CDR3 region: CASSLRGVDQPQHF. CDR3 bases: TGTGCCAGCAGCTTACGGGGGGTAGATCAGCCCCAGCATTTT.

There are a few counts of this clone. V gene TRBV6-5 combines with J gene TRBJ2-5; the D is unclear. CDR3 size: 11 residues. Germline CDR1 MNHEY, CDR2 SVGAGI. V lost 7 bases and J lost 9, with 12 bases in between. CDR3: CASTNLEAQYF. CDR3 DNA: TGTGCCAGCACCAATCTCGAGGCCCAGTACTTC.

The CDR3 region is CATSRASGGYQETQYF. The CDR3 coding sequence is TGTGCCACCAGCAGAGCTAGCGGGGGGTACCAAGAGACCCAGTACTTC. The gene calls are TRBV15 and TRBJ2-5, with TRBD2 matching 11 bases. There are 16 residues in the CDR3. CDR1 is LNHNV, CDR2 YYDKDF, per germline (reference sequence). After removal of 1 base from V and 0 bases from J, the junction contained 1 base not matched to a gene. The full variable domain, with the rest looked up from reference TRBV15 and TRBJ2-5, is DAMVIQNPRYQVTQFGKPVTLSCSQTLNHNVMYWYQQKSSQAPKLLFHYYDKDFNNEADTPDNFQSRRPNTSFCFLDIRSPGLGDTAMYLCATSRASGGYQETQYFGPGTRLLVL.

The chain has TRBV5-4 and TRBJ1-1; 9 bases fit TRBD1. CDR3 length: 16 amino acids. The germline V gene encodes CDR1 SGHNT and CDR2 YYREEE (reference sequence). With 4 bases clipped from V and 7 bases from J, the junction kept 14 bases outside the gene matches. CDR3 sequence reads: CASSPGTGSPQGEAFF. For the CDR3, the DNA is TGTGCCAGCAGCCCCGGGACAGGGAGCCCCCAAGGTGAAGCTTTCTTT.

The chain employs TRBV7-9 and TRBJ2-3, with 8 bases that match TRBD2. The CDR3 runs to 16 residues. Germline values: CDR1 SEHNR, CDR2 FQNEAQ (reference sequence). V was clipped by 5 bases and J by 2 bases; unmatched bases: 9. CDR3 in DNA: TGTGCCAGCAGCCCACACAGCGGGGGTGACACAGATACGCAGTATTTT. Its protein product is CASSPHSGGDTDTQYF.

The chain carries TRBV21-1 and TRBJ2-7; the table's D call, TRBD2, was not checked against the DNA. TRBV21-1 is an annotated pseudogene. The CDR3 contains 16 residues. CDR3 nucleotides: TGTGCCAGCAGCAAAGCCCTAGGACTAGCGGGACCCGAGCAGTACGTC. Protein: CASSKALGLAGPEQYV.

In the case of this clone: The sample holds other DNA sequences that translate to the same CDR3. The CDR3 here is CASSLSMNTEAFF. CDR3 in DNA: TGCGCCAGCAGCTTATCCATGAACACTGAAGCTTTCTTT. The chain joins TRBV5-1 to TRBJ1-1; no clear D. This CDR3 is built from 13 residues. Trimming pared 2 bases from V and 0 bases from J, leaving 5 bases between. The germline V gene encodes CDR1 SGHRS and CDR2 YFSETQ.

This clone was counted a single time. The chain combines TRBV21-1 with TRBJ2-1; the table's D call of TRBD2 was not tested on the DNA. TRBV21-1 has pseudogene status. The CDR3 is 20 residues long. Written as DNA, the CDR3 is TGTGCCAGCAGCTCGATAAGTCAGGGCCTAGCGGGATTAGTATTGAATGAGCAGTTCTTC. Protein sequence: CASSSISQGLAGLVLNEQFF.

This clone came up once. V usage is TRBV5-6 and J usage is TRBJ2-7; 9 positions match TRBD1. CDR3 size: 14 residues. CDR1 SGHDT and CDR2 YYEEEE come from the germline V gene. J gave up 5 bases and V 2 bases, and 5 bases lay outside the gene matches. The CDR3 loop reads CASSFLQGADEQYF. CDR3 coding DNA: TGTGCCAGCAGCTTTTTACAGGGGGCAGACGAGCAGTACTTC.

The chain employs TRBV7-9 and TRBJ2-7; the match to TRBD1 covers 7 bases. CDR1 and CDR2 from the germline V gene are SEHNR and FQNEAQ (reference sequence). The CDR3 runs to 17 residues. V lost 0 bases to trimming and J lost 2 bases; unmatched junction nucleotides: 10. The CDR3 region has the DNA TGTGCCAGCAGCTTAGCCCTTACAGGGGTCGGGACCTACGAGCAGTACGTC. Translation: CASSLALTGVGTYEQYV.